Listed here are 4 T cell receptor beta chains from one sample, sequenced in a study of human T cells and chemical hapten exposure (dated by TCRdb to 2020 to 2023). The library was built by means of RACE. Instrument used: NextSeq 500. TCRdb reprocessed the public reads (quality trimming at Q25 with fastp, clone calling with MiXCR) and kept in-frame beta chains. Each CDR3 protein appears once, grouped with its most common genes and DNA. The sample records 65,000 to 90,000 distinct CDR3 sequences, 6.5% to 8% of which are singletons. Of the sample, 1% to 1.5% is held by the ten largest clones. The time point label, as the study defines it: patch test 2, 6 weeks after DPC sensitization. This sample's treatment or condition label indicates: therapeutic diphenylcyclopropenone sensitization with weekly scalp DPC. The material sequenced was whole blood, taken in connection with sensitization to the hapten diphenylcyclopropenone (DPC). These receptors were taken from a woman aged 30 to 39 with alopecia areata. Some clones in this sample may be carry-over from other donors' samples.

This clonotype was found many times. The V and J genes are TRBV12-3 or TRBV12-4 and TRBJ2-4; no firm D call. V was pared by 3 bases and J by 0 bases, with 3 bases between. The CDR3 has 13 amino acids. The CDR3 coding sequence is TGTGCCAGCAGTTTGGTAGCCAAAAACATTCAGTACTTC. Translation gives CASSLVAKNIQYF.

This clonotype has only a few counts. The chain joins TRBV5-1 to TRBJ1-1; the D is unclear. Germline values: CDR1 SGHRS, CDR2 YFSETQ. V was pared by 0 bases and J by 8 bases, with 17 bases between. This CDR3 contains 15 residues. CDR3 sequence (DNA): TGCGCCAGCAGCTTGGAAGTGCTTGACGCGGAGGAAGCTTTCTTT. This sequence encodes CASSLEVLDAEEAFF.

This clonotype was observed at least ten times. The rearrangement joins TRBV18 to TRBJ1-1; no firm D call. Germline loops: CDR1 KGHSH, CDR2 LQKENI. The length of the CDR3 is 13 residues. The V end lost 4 bases, the J end lost 1 base, and 7 bases lay between the germline ends. The CDR3 region is CASSLITNTEAFF. The DNA for the CDR3 is TGTGCCAGCTCACTTATTACGAACACTGAAGCTTTCTTT.

This clonotype was seen many times. The chain combines TRBV5-5 with TRBJ2-7, with 10 bases that match TRBD1. This CDR3 region has 19 residues. Germline-derived CDR1 and CDR2 are SGHKS and YYEKEE (reference sequence). The V and J ends lost 0 bases and 7 bases, in that order; junction bases with no gene match: 19. The CDR3 loop is CASSLVSSAWTGGLREQYF. DNA of the CDR3: TGTGCCAGCAGCTTGGTCTCCTCTGCTTGGACAGGGGGATTGAGGGAGCAGTACTTC.